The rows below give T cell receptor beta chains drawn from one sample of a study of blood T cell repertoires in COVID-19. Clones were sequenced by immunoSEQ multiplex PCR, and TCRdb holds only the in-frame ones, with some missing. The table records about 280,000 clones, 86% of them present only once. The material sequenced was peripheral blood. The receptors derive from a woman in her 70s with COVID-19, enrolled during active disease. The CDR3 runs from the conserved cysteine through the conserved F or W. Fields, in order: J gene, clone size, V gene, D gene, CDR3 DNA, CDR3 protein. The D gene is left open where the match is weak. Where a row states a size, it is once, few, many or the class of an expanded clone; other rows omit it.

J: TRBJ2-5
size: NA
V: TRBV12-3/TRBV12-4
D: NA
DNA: TGTGCCAGCAGTTCCTTAGCTCAAGAGACCCAGTACTTC
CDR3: CASSSLAQETQYF

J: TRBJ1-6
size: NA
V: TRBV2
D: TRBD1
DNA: TGTGCCAGCAGTGTCCGGGACAGGAGTAATTCACCCCTCCACTTT
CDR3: CASSVRDRSNSPLHF

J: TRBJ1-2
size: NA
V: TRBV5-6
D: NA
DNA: TGTGCCAGAAGGCCAGGGGAAGCTAACTATGGCTACACCTTC
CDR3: CARRPGEANYGYTF

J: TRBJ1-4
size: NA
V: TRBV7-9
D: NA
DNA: TGTGCCAGCAGCATGACAGCGGGAGGGAGTGAAAAACTGTTTTTT
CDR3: CASSMTAGGSEKLFF

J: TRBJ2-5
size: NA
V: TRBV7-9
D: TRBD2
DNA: TGTGCCAGCAGCCCTAGCGGGTCGAGGGAGACCCAGTACTTC
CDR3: CASSPSGSRETQYF

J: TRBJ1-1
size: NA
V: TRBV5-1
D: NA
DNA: TGCGCCAGCAGCTTGGGCAGGGCTAACACTGAAGCTTTCTTT
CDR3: CASSLGRANTEAFF

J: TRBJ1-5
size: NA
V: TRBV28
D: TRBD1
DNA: TGTGCCAGCAGTTTAGTCTGGACAGGGCCTGGCAATCAGCCCCAGCATTTT
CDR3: CASSLVWTGPGNQPQHF

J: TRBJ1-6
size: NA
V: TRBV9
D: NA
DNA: TGTGCCAGCAGCCCCTCTCTTCATTCACCCCTCCACTTT
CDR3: CASSPSLHSPLHF

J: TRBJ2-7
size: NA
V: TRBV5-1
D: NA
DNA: TGCGCCAGCAGCTTACAGGGTTCCCCCTACGAGCAGTACTTC
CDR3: CASSLQGSPYEQYF

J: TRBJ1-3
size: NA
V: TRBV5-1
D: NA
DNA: TGCGCCAGCAGCTTGGATGGAGTAACTCCTGGAAACACCATATATTTT
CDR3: CASSLDGVTPGNTIYF

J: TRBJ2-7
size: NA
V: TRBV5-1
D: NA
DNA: TGCGCCAGCAGCTTGCCAGGTTACTACGAGCAGTACTTC
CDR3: CASSLPGYYEQYF

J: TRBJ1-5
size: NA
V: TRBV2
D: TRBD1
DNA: TGTGCCAGCAGCCGACAGGGGGTGAGCAATCAGCCCCAGCATTTT
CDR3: CASSRQGVSNQPQHF

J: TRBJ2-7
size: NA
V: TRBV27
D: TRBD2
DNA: TGTGCCAGCAGTTTATCGACCAGCGGGGGCAACGAGCAGTACTTC
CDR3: CASSLSTSGGNEQYF

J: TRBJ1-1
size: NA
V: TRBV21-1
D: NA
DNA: TGTGCCAGCAGGGGAACAGGGGGTAAGCGAGCTTTCTTT
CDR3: CASRGTGGKRAFF

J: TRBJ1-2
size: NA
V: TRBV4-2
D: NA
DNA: TGTGCCAGCAGCCAAGATAACGGCGACTTGGTCTATGGCTACACCTTC
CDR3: CASSQDNGDLVYGYTF

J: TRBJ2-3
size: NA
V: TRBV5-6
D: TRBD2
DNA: TGTGCCAGCAGCGGAGGGACTAGCGGGGGGTTTGGATATACGCAGTATTTT
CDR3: CASSGGTSGGFGYTQYF

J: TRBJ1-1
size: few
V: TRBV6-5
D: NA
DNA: TGTGCCAGCAGTCCTTCGGGTACAGGGAACACTGAAGCTTTCTTT
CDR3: CASSPSGTGNTEAFF

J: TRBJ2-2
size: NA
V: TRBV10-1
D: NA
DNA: TGCGCCAGCAGTGGACAGGTCGTAAGCGGGGAGCTGTTTTTT
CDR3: CASSGQVVSGELFF

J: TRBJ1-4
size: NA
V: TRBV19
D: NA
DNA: TGTGCCAGTAGCGTAACTAATGAAAAACTGTTTTTT
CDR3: CASSVTNEKLFF

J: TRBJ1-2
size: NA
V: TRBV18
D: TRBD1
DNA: TGTGCCAGCTCACCAGGACAGGGGATGGGCTACACCTTC
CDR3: CASSPGQGMGYTF